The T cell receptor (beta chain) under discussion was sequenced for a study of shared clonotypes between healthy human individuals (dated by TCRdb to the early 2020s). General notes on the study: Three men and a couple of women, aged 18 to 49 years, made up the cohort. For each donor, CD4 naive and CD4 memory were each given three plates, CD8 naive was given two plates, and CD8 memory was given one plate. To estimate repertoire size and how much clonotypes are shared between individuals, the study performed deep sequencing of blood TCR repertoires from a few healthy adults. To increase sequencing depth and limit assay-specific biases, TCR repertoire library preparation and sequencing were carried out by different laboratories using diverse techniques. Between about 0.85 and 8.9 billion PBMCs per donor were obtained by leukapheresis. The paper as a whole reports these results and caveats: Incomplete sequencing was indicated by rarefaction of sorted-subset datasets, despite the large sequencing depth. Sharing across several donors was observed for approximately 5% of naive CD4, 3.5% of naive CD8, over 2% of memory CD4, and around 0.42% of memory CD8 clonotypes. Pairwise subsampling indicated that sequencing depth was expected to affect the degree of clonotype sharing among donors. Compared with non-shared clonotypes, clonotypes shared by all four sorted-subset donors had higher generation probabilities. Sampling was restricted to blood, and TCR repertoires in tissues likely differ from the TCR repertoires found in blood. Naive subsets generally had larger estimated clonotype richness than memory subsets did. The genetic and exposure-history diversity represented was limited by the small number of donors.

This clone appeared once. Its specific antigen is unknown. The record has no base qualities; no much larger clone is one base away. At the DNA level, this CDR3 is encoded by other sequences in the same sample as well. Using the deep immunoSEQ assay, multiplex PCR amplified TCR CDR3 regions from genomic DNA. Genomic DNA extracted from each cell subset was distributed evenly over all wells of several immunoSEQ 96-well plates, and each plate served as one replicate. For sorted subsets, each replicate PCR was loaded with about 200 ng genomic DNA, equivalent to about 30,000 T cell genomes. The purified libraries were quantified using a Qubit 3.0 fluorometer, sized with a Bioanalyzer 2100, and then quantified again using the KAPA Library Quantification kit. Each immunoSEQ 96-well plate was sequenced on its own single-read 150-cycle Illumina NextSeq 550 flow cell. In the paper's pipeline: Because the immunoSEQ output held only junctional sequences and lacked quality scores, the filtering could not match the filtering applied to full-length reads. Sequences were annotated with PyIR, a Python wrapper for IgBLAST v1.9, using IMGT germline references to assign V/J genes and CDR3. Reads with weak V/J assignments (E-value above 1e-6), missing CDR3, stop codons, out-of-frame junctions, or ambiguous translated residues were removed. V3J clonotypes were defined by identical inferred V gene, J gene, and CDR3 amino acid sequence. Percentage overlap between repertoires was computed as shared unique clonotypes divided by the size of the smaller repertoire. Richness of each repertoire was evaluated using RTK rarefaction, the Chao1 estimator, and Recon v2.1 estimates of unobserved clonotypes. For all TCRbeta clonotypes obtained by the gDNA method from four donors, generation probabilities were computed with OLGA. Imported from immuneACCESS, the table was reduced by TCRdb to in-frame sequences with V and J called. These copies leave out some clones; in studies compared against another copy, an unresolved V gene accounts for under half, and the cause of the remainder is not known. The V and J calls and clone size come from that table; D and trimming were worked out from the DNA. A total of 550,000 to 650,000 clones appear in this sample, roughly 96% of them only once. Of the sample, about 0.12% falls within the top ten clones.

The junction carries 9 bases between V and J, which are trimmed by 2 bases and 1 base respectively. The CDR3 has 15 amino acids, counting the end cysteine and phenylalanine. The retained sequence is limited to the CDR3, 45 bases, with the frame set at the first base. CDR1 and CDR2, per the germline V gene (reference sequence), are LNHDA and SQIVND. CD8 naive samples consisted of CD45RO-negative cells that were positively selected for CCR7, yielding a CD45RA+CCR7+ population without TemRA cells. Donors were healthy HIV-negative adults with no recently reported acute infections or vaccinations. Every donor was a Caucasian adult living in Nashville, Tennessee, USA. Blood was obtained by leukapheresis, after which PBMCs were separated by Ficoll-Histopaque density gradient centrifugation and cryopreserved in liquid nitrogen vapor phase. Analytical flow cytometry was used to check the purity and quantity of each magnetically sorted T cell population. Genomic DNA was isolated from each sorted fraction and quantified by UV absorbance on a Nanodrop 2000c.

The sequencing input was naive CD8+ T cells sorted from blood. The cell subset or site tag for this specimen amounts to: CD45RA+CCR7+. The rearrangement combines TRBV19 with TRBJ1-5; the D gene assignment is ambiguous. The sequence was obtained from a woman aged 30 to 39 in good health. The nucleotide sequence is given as TGTGCCAGTAGTATATACGGTCAGAGCAATCAGCCCCAGCATTTT. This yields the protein CASSIYGQSNQPQHF.